The source of this T cell receptor (beta chain) is a study of neoadjuvant nivolumab and ipilimumab in lung cancer. Broader study findings: Only two of four nivolumab-treated tumors gained richness and clonality by surgery.

Points on this clone: Its antigen remains unidentified.

Here immunoSEQ multiplex PCR was the method, and the copy in TCRdb shows in-frame clones only, minus some. Here the sample spans about 38,000 clones, 89% being singletons. CDR1 is SGHAT and CDR2 is FQNNGV in the germline V gene. This CDR3 contains 16 residues. V lost 2 bases and J lost 2; bases outside the gene matches: 7. The clonotype comes from an adult with non-small cell lung cancer. The chain recombines TRBV11-2 with TRBJ2-3, with 7 bases fitting TRBD1. Sequencing was performed on peripheral blood, taken before neoadjuvant nivolumab, alone or with ipilimumab. CDR3 sequence: CASSLIARGITDTQYF. The DNA of the CDR3 is TGTGCCAGCAGCTTAATTGCCAGGGGGATCACAGATACGCAGTATTTT.